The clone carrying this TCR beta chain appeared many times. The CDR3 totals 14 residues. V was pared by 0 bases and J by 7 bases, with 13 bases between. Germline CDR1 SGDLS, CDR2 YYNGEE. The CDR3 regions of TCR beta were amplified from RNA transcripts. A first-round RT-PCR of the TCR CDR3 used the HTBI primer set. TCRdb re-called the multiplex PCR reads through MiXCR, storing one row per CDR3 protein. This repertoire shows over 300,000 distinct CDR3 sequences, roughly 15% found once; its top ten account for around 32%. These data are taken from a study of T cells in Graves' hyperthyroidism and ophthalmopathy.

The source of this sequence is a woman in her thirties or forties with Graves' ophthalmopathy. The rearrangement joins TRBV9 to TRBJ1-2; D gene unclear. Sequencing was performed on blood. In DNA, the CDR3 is TGTGCCAGCAGCGTAGCTCCGGACGGCGGTGGCTACACCTTC. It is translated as CASSVAPDGGGYTF. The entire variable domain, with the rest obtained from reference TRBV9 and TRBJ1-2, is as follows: DSGVTQTPKHLITATGQRVTLRCSPRSGDLSVYWYQQSLDQGLQFLIQYYNGEERAKGNILERFSAQQFPDLHSELNLSSLELGDSALYFCASSVAPDGGGYTFGSGTRLTVV.